These 7 T cell receptor beta chains originate from one sample sequenced in a study of cytomegalovirus exposure and HLA in healthy donors. Both 60 Vbeta primers and 13 Jbeta primers went into the PCR. Here immunoSEQ multiplex PCR was the method, and the copy in TCRdb shows in-frame clones only, minus some. The data contain roughly 170,000 clones, about three quarters of them seen just once; the ten biggest clones take up roughly 1.4%. The sequenced sample was PBMCs. Receptors originate from a woman in her twenties or thirties in good health and CMV-seropositive.

The CDR3 coding sequence is TGCGCCAGCAGCCTAACCCCCGGCTACGAGCAGTACTTC. It codes for CASSLTPGYEQYF. The V gene is TRBV4-1, the J gene TRBJ2-7; D unclear. This CDR3 has 13 residues. V dropped 4 bases and J dropped 3 bases, with 10 bases sitting between them. Looked up from germline, CDR1 is MGHRA and CDR2 is YSYEKL.

This chain joins TRBV9 and TRBJ1-1; 9 bases are shared with TRBD1. V lost 0 bases, J lost 1 base, and 13 bases stayed unmatched. CDR3 length equals 19 residues. Germline CDR1 SGDLS, CDR2 YYNGEE. The CDR3 here is CASSVGTQGASRENTEAFF. For the CDR3, the DNA is TGTGCCAGCAGCGTAGGAACACAGGGGGCGAGCCGGGAGAACACTGAAGCTTTCTTT.

A few counts support this clone. This chain uses TRBV7-9 with TRBJ1-2; the match to TRBD1 covers 9 bases. The CDR3 is 14 residues long. V lost 5 bases, J lost 10 bases, and 11 bases stayed unmatched. Germline CDR1 and CDR2: SEHNR and FQNEAQ (reference sequence). CDR3 sequence (DNA): TGTGCCAGCAGCCTAAGCCGGACAGGGGAGTTCTACACCTTC. As protein: CASSLSRTGEFYTF.

The V gene is TRBV4-2, the J gene TRBJ2-3, with D unclear. CDR3 size: 16 residues. Germline CDR1 LGHNA, CDR2 YNFKEQ. Trimming cost V 1 base and J 3 bases, with 14 bases left between them. The CDR3 sequence: CASSQATAARTDTQYF. In DNA, the CDR3 is TGTGCCAGCAGCCAAGCGACGGCGGCAAGGACAGATACGCAGTATTTT.

The J gene is TRBJ2-3, the V gene TRBV7-2; TRBD1 is a possible D gene (8 bases). CDR3 length: 15 residues. Between the trimmed V and J ends, which lost 5 bases and 1 base, there was a span of 13 bases. In germline, CDR1 is SGHTA, CDR2 FQGNSA. CDR3 coding DNA: TGTGCCAGCAGCACAGGGGGGGCGCGCACAGATACGCAGTATTTT. This sequence encodes CASSTGGARTDTQYF.

This chain joins TRBV28 and TRBJ1-2; 7 positions agree with TRBD1. The CDR3 has 14 amino acids. Germline loops: CDR1 MDHEN, CDR2 SYDVKM. The trim removed 3 bases at V and 4 bases at J, leaving 5 bases unmatched. Here the CDR3 DNA reads TGTGCCAGCAGTTTCCCAGGGGGGCGCTATGGCTACACCTTC. Translation: CASSFPGGRYGYTF.

This clone came up once. This chain joins TRBV7-9 and TRBJ2-5; D gene unclear. Trimming took 5 bases from V and 2 from J, leaving 15 bases between them. The CDR3 is 15 amino acids. Germline V gene data show CDR1 as SEHNR and CDR2 as FQNEAQ (reference sequence). CDR3 residues: CASSTIGSGQETQYF. The CDR3 DNA is TGTGCCAGCAGCACTATCGGCAGTGGGCAAGAGACCCAGTACTTC.